This is a list of T cell receptor beta chains from one sample in a study of T cell responses to AZD1222 COVID-19 vaccine. Assay: immunoSEQ multiplex PCR; the TCRdb copy retains only in-frame clones and omits some. The data show over 150,000 clones, 75% to 90% seen once. The sequencing here drew on peripheral blood, taken on day 0 of AZD1222 vaccination. These receptor sequences come from an adult in good health. The CDR3 runs from the conserved cysteine through the conserved F or W. Fields, in order: J gene, V gene, CDR3 protein.

TRBJ1-5,TRBV3-1/TRBV3-2,CASSQGPGWQPQHF
TRBJ2-6,TRBV3-1/TRBV3-2,CASRSSGANVLTF
TRBJ2-7,TRBV9,CASSVEVTSGSEQYF
TRBJ1-2,TRBV6-2/TRBV6-3,CASSQTGGSNGYTF
TRBJ1-6,TRBV2,CASSERGGGSPLHF
TRBJ1-5,TRBV3-1/TRBV3-2,CASSHQGGNQPQHF
TRBJ1-4,TRBV9,CASSANPGQGASNEKLFF
TRBJ2-7,TRBV4-2,CASSQDLTSESYEQYF
TRBJ2-1,TRBV6-4,CASSDSEAGHNEQFF
TRBJ1-1,TRBV19,CASRQGAWTEAFF
TRBJ2-5,TRBV7-2,CASSFDRQETQYF
TRBJ1-2,TRBV7-2,CASSLLEGARGYTF
TRBJ1-2,TRBV9,CASSVVSGTADGYTF
TRBJ1-2,TRBV7-2,CASSSRRDRNYGYTF
TRBJ1-5,TRBV2,CASSERSGNQPQHF
TRBJ2-7,TRBV19,CASSLGTGSSEQYF
TRBJ2-1,TRBV5-4,CASSRVPRRYNEQFF
TRBJ2-1,TRBV5-1,CASSLAGNEQFF
TRBJ1-2,TRBV6-5,CASRPQGWTNYGYTF
TRBJ2-3,TRBV5-5,CASGTTADTQYF
TRBJ1-2,TRBV6-1,CASSDSRSGGANYGYTF
TRBJ2-7,TRBV5-1,CASSPGSNSYEQYF
TRBJ2-1,TRBV10-2,CASMGLAGDNEQFF
TRBJ1-4,TRBV19,CASSMGSLNEKLFF
TRBJ1-1,TRBV7-3,CASSPTGENTEAFF
TRBJ2-7,TRBV3-1/TRBV3-2,CASSRDRVVYEQYF
TRBJ2-1,TRBV7-2,CASRLYNEQFF
TRBJ2-2,TRBV11-3,CASQIPPGELFF
TRBJ1-6,TRBV7-2,CASSQRGSGVSPLHF
TRBJ1-2,TRBV29-1,CSVEEYRGPNGYTF
TRBJ2-7,TRBV23-1,CAPARVSSYEQYF
TRBJ1-3,TRBV3-1/TRBV3-2,CASSQAKGSGNTIYF
TRBJ2-1,TRBV19,CATGDNNDEQFF
TRBJ2-7,TRBV6-5,CASSYSKGGAYEQYF
TRBJ2-5,TRBV18,CASSPSLGGQETQYF
TRBJ1-2,TRBV7-9,CASSHLTDNYGYTF